This TCR beta chain emerged from a study of CD8 T cells in ankylosing spondylitis. Study results and caveats: Typical of ankylosing spondylitis blood, it appeared, was a TCR beta motif of eight highly homologous variants. Some of the motif variants had earlier been found in reactive arthritis patients' fluid and blood. Disease-linked clones reportedly showed significant enrichment in matched ankylosing spondylitis synovial fluid.

This clonotype was seen at least ten times. Its antigen is not known. The CDR3 has 13 residues. The V gene lost 1 base and the J gene lost 9 bases, with 7 bases spanning the gap. The germline V gene encodes CDR1 LGHDT and CDR2 YNNKEL (reference sequence). TCRdb re-called the 5' RACE reads through MiXCR, storing one row per CDR3 protein. The sample has hundreds of thousands of distinct CDR3 sequences, 25% to 30% seen once. The chain carries TRBV3-1 and TRBJ1-6; D unclear. Sample: blood, either unsorted or a sorted T cell fraction (not recorded which). The TCR originated in a male donor with ankylosing spondylitis. The CDR3 DNA reads TGTGCCAGCAGCCAAGGTTGGACTTCACCCCTCCACTTT. It codes for CASSQGWTSPLHF.